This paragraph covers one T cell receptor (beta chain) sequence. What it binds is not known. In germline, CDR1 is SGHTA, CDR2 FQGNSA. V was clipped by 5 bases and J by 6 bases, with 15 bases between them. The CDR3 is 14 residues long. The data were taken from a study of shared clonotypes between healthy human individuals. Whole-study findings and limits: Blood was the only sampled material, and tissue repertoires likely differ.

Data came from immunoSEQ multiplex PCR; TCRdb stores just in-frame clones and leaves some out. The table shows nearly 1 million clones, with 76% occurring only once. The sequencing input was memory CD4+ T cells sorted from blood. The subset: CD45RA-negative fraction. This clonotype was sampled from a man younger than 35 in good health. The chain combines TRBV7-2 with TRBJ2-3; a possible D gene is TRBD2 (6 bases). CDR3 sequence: CASSPRTNVDTQYF. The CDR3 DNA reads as TGTGCCAGCAGCCCCCGGACTAATGTGGATACGCAGTATTTT.